The TCR beta chain described here comes from a study of cytomegalovirus exposure and HLA in healthy donors (dated by TCRdb to about 2017). Broadly, across the study: The roughly 670 repertoires of the first cohort and the 110 or so validation repertoires were produced on the same platform, according to a later analysis. A separate validation cohort of roughly 130 different subjects was used in addition to the 666-subject first cohort. The study aimed to test whether signatures of past pathogen exposure could be identified by cataloging public T cell receptors. High-throughput TCR immunosequencing, statistical association of individual TCRs with disease status, and machine learning were combined to predict cytomegalovirus infection status. Beyond this particular receptor, the publication reports: It was suggested by the authors that the approach could potentially be generalized to other disease states and immunological phenotypes. A total of 164 TCR beta chains were listed by the study as associated with cytomegalovirus. The validation cohort had no HLA typing available for a later analysis, so co-occurrence within that cohort was assessed over all 130 or so repertoires. In vitro tests confirmed that a few of the cytomegalovirus-associated TCR beta chains recognize cytomegalovirus antigens. Cytomegalovirus status was reported to be diagnosed by the classifier with high specificity and sensitivity in both the original and validation cohorts. A later analysis found that TCRs clustered in the first cohort also tended to co-occur in the roughly 120 validation repertoires, with more than 90% of cluster scores above 0. Most TCR sequences were observed very rarely across donors, whereas some public TCRs were present in many individuals.

The germline V gene encodes CDR1 MNHEY and CDR2 SVGAGI. The junction shows trimming of 0 bases on V and 0 bases on J, plus 9 bases between the germline ends. Inclusive of the bounding cysteine and phenylalanine, the CDR3 is 16 residues long. CDR3 DNA only is kept here, 48 bases in frame from base 1. Libraries were built with the immunoSEQ multiplex PCR assay. On the study's bioinformatics: To diagnose cytomegalovirus status from the catalog of TCR beta chain sequences, a statistical classification framework was built. Sourced from immuneACCESS, this table was stored by TCRdb with only in-frame sequences that have V and J called. A share of the clones is absent; for the studies checked, an unresolved V gene accounts for under half, and the remainder has no known explanation. V and J calls and clone size are those listed in that table; D and trimming were worked out from the DNA. The sample includes under 400,000 clones, with roughly 89% observed a single time. Clones ranked in the top ten supply 0.65% to 0.95% of the sample.

Turning to this clone: Its antigen target is currently unknown. No much larger clonotype is one base removed from it; base qualities were not supplied.

Donors formed part of the validation cohort, which comprised 120 subjects and was distinct from the first cohort of some 700 subjects. The rearranged chain carries TRBV6-5 and TRBJ2-1; the best D guess is TRBD2, with 5 bases matching. Sequenced sample: PBMCs. The receptor comes from a woman between 18 and 30 years old in good health and CMV-seronegative. The DNA sequence reads TGTGCCAGCAGTTACTCAACTAGGAGCTCCTACAATGAGCAGTTCTTC. Translation gives CASSYSTRSSYNEQFF.